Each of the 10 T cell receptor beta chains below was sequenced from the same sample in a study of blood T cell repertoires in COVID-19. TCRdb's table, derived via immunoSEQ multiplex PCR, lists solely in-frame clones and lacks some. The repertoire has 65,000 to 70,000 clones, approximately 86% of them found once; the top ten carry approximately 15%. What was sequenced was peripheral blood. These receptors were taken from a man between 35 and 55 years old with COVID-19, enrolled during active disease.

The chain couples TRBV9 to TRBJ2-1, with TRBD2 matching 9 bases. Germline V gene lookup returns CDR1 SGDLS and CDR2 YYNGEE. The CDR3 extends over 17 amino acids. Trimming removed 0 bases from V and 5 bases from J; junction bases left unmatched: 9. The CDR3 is CASSVARAGGTNNEQFF. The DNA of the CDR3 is TGTGCCAGCAGCGTAGCAAGAGCGGGGGGAACAAACAATGAGCAGTTCTTC.

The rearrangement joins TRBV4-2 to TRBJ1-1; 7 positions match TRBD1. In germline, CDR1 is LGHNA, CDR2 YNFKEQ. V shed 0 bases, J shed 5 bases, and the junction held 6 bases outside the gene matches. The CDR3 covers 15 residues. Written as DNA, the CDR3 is TGTGCCAGCAGCCAAGAGGAGGGGGCAGATACTGAAGCTTTCTTT. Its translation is CASSQEEGADTEAFF.

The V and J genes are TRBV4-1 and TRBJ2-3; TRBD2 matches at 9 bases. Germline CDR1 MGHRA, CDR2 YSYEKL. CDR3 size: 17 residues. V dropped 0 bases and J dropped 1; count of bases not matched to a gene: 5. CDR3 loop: CASSQDLSGGGTDTQYF. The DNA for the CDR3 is TGCGCCAGCAGCCAAGATCTTAGCGGGGGTGGCACAGATACGCAGTATTTT.

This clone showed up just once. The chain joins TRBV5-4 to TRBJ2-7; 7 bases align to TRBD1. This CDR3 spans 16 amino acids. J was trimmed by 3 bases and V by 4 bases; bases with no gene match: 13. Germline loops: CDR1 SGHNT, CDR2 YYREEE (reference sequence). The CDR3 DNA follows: TGTGCCAGCAGCCCACAAGCCGACAGGGTGGGCTACGAGCAGTACTTC. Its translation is CASSPQADRVGYEQYF. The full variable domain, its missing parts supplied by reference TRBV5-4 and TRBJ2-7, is ETGVTQSPTHLIKTRGQQVTLRCSSQSGHNTVSWYQQALGQGPQFIFQYYREEENGRGNFPPRFSGLQFPNYSSELNVNALELDDSALYLCASSPQADRVGYEQYFGPGTRLTVT.

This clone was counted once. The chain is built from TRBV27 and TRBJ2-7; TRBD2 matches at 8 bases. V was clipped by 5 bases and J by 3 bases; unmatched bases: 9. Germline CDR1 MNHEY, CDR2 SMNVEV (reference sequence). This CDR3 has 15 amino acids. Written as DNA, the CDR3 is TGTGCCAGCAGTCTCCGCGGGACTAGAAACTACGAGCAGTACTTC. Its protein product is CASSLRGTRNYEQYF.

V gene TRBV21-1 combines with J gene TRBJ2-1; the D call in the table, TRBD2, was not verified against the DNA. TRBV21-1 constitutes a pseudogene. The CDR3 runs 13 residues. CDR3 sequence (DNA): TGTGCCAGCAGCTTGACGGGGGGCTCGGTGCAGTTCTTC. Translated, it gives CASSLTGGSVQFF.

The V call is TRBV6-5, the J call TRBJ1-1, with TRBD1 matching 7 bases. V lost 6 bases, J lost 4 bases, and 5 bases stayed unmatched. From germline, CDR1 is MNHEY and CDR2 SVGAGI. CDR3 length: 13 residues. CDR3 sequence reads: CASRRQGPTEAFF. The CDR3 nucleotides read TGTGCCAGCAGGAGACAGGGTCCCACTGAAGCTTTCTTT.

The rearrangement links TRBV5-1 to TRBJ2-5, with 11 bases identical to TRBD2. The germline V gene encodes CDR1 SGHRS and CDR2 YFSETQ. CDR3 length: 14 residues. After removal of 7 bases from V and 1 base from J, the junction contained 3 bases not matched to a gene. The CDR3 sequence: CASRLAGFQETQYF. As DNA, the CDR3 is TGCGCCAGCCGACTAGCGGGGTTCCAAGAGACCCAGTACTTC.

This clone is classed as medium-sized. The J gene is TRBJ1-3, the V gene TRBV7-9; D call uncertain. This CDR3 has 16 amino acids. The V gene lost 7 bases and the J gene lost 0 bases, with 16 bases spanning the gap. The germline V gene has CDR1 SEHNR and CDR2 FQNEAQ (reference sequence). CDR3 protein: CASTQRGRTSGNTIYF. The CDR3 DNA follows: TGTGCCAGCACCCAGCGGGGAAGAACCTCTGGAAACACCATATATTTT.

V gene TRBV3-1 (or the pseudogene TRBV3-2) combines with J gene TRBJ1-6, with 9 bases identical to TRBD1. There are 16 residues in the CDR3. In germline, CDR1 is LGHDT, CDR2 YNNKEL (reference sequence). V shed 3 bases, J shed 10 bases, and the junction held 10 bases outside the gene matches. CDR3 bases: TGTGCCAGCAGCCAGAATACCGGGACAGGGATGTCACCCCTCCACTTT. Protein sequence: CASSQNTGTGMSPLHF.